The T cell receptor (beta chain) under discussion was sequenced for a study of blood T cell repertoires in COVID-19. Study in general: Samples of COVID-19 (acute and convalescent) were obtained from the United States, Italy and Spain. The cDNA or gDNA used as material had been derived from T cells, B-cell-depleted T cells, or PBMCs.

V gave up 10 bases and J gave up 0 bases, with 13 bases separating them. The germline V gene encodes CDR1 ENHRY and CDR2 SYGVKD. This CDR3 contains 14 residues. Authors' processing steps: Amplification of reference gene primers provided the estimated nucleated cell counts. TCRdb keeps only in-frame clones here, not all; method: immunoSEQ multiplex PCR. From that table come the V and J calls and clone size; the DNA was used to work out D and trimming. The sample gives about 250,000 clones, 70% to 90% of which show up once; about 5.1% is in the top ten. This clone was recorded many times. The sequenced material came from peripheral blood. V and J are TRBV10-3 and TRBJ1-3, with D unresolved. This TCR derives from a man aged 50-60 years with active or convalescent COVID-19. The CDR3 spells CATTQTSSGNTIYF. CDR3 coding DNA: TGTGCCACCACACAGACCAGCTCTGGAAACACCATATATTTT.